The rows below give T cell receptor beta chains drawn from one sample of a study of neurological immune-mediated disorders. TCRdb used MiXCR to reprocess the 5' RACE reads, holding one entry per CDR3 protein. The data hold some 42,000 distinct CDR3 sequences, with around a tenth observed a single time. Specimen: CD4+ T cells from blood. The receptors were gathered from a woman aged 25 to 39 with HTLV-1-associated myelopathy (HAM/TSP). Each CDR3 is given with its conserved first and last residue. A D gene is named only where the DNA matches it firmly. Some rows have no size entry. The others give once, few or many, or a class for an expanded clone.

DNA: TGTGCCAGCAGTTTTTTACTAAACACAGATACGCAGTATTTT
CDR3: CASSFLLNTDTQYF
V: TRBV6-6
size: many
J: TRBJ2-3
D: -

DNA: TGTGCCAGCAGTTCTCAGACGGAGGACCCCTACGAGCAGTACTTC
CDR3: CASSSQTEDPYEQYF
V: TRBV27
size: many
J: TRBJ2-7
D: -

DNA: TGTGCCAGCAGCGCCCAACCGGTTGGGGAGCTGTTTTTT
CDR3: CASSAQPVGELFF
V: TRBV27
size: many
J: TRBJ2-2
D: -

DNA: TGTGCCAGCAGCCAAGCAACGCAGGGCCCCGGCAAGTACTTC
CDR3: CASSQATQGPGKYF
V: TRBV3-1
size: many
J: TRBJ2-7
D: -

DNA: TGCAGTGCTAGGGACGGGACCTACAATGAGCAGTTCTTC
CDR3: CSARDGTYNEQFF
V: TRBV20-1
size: many
J: TRBJ2-1
D: -

DNA: TGCGCCAGCAGCTTGAACACAGATACGCAGTATTTT
CDR3: CASSLNTDTQYF
V: TRBV5-1
size: many
J: TRBJ2-3
D: -

DNA: TGTGCCAGCAGTTTAGTACAGGGACTTTCAGATCCCTATGGCTACACCTTC
CDR3: CASSLVQGLSDPYGYTF
V: TRBV12-3/TRBV12-4
size: many
J: TRBJ1-2
D: -

DNA: TGTGCCAGCAGCTCCGATGCCTACGAGCAGTACTTC
CDR3: CASSSDAYEQYF
V: TRBV7-2
size: many
J: TRBJ2-7
D: -

DNA: TGCGCCAGCAGCTTGGCCCCAGGGTCCTTTGAGCAGTACTTC
CDR3: CASSLAPGSFEQYF
V: TRBV5-1
size: many
J: TRBJ2-7
D: -

DNA: TGTGCCATCAGTGCGAGCGGGTTGGATTCACCCCTCCACTTT
CDR3: CAISASGLDSPLHF
V: TRBV10-3
size: many
J: TRBJ1-6
D: -

DNA: TGCAGTGCCACGACTCTCGCAGATACGCAGTATTTT
CDR3: CSATTLADTQYF
V: TRBV20-1
size: many
J: TRBJ2-3
D: -

DNA: TGTGCCAGCAGCCAAGATCTTACTAGCGGGGGTCGCGTGAGGACGTATGAGCAGTTCTTC
CDR3: CASSQDLTSGGRVRTYEQFF
V: TRBV4-2
size: many
J: TRBJ2-1
D: TRBD2

DNA: TGCAGTGCTAGAGCCGGGGGGGCGGGCTATGGCTACACCTTC
CDR3: CSARAGGAGYGYTF
V: TRBV20-1
size: many
J: TRBJ1-2
D: -

DNA: TGCGCCAGCAGCCAGACCCGAGCGGGGGGCACGGATACGCAGTATTTT
CDR3: CASSQTRAGGTDTQYF
V: TRBV5-1
size: many
J: TRBJ2-3
D: TRBD2

DNA: TGTGCCAGCAGCGTAGCTACGGGGGGAAGTGGCTACACCTTC
CDR3: CASSVATGGSGYTF
V: TRBV9
size: -
J: TRBJ1-2
D: -

DNA: TGCGCCAGCAGCCCAAGCCAAGACACCTATGGCTACACCTTC
CDR3: CASSPSQDTYGYTF
V: TRBV5-1
size: many
J: TRBJ1-2
D: -

DNA: TGTGCCAGCAGTTTGAAGCTGAACACCGGGGAGCTGTTTTTT
CDR3: CASSLKLNTGELFF
V: TRBV6-5
size: many
J: TRBJ2-2
D: -

DNA: TGCGCCAGCAGCCCAACAATTACTAGCGGGGGAGGAGAGACCCAGTACTTC
CDR3: CASSPTITSGGGETQYF
V: TRBV5-1
size: many
J: TRBJ2-5
D: TRBD2

DNA: TGCAGTGCTAGAGATCGCGGCAGGGGGTCTGGAAACACCATATATTTT
CDR3: CSARDRGRGSGNTIYF
V: TRBV20-1
size: many
J: TRBJ1-3
D: TRBD1

DNA: TGTGCCAGCAGCGGGGCAGGGGCAGATACGCAGTATTTT
CDR3: CASSGAGADTQYF
V: TRBV12-3/TRBV12-4
size: many
J: TRBJ2-3
D: -

DNA: TGTGCCAGCAGTGAAGCGAGCGGGGGGGCCTGGGAGACCCAGTACTTC
CDR3: CASSEASGGAWETQYF
V: TRBV6-1
size: many
J: TRBJ2-5
D: TRBD2

DNA: TGTGCCAGCAGCTTAGGGAGCGGGGGGCGCAATGAGCAGTTCTTC
CDR3: CASSLGSGGRNEQFF
V: TRBV7-9
size: -
J: TRBJ2-1
D: TRBD2

DNA: TGCAGTGCTAGAGATAGGGCAGGCAGCTACGAGCAGTACTTC
CDR3: CSARDRAGSYEQYF
V: TRBV20-1
size: many
J: TRBJ2-7
D: -

DNA: TGTGCCAGCAGTGAAGTATCAGGGACAGGGGCCTCTCGGTACTTC
CDR3: CASSEVSGTGASRYF
V: TRBV2
size: many
J: TRBJ2-4
D: TRBD1

DNA: TGCAGTGCTAGATTGGGACAGCAGGGAGGGGAGCAGTACTTC
CDR3: CSARLGQQGGEQYF
V: TRBV20-1
size: many
J: TRBJ2-7
D: -

DNA: TGCGCCAGCAGCTTGGGTTTCGTTTTGGGTCTAGTTGCGAATGAGCAGTTCTTC
CDR3: CASSLGFVLGLVANEQFF
V: TRBV5-1
size: many
J: TRBJ2-1
D: -

DNA: TGCGCCAGCAGCCCTGGGACACCCAATCAGCCCCAGCATTTT
CDR3: CASSPGTPNQPQHF
V: TRBV5-1
size: many
J: TRBJ1-5
D: -

DNA: TGTGCCAGCAGCTTAGGGACTACAGGTTCATCTGAAGCTTTCTTT
CDR3: CASSLGTTGSSEAFF
V: TRBV7-9
size: medium-sized
J: TRBJ1-1
D: -

DNA: TGCAGTGCTCAGGTTCCTAGCGGGGGGGGCGGGCAGTACTTC
CDR3: CSAQVPSGGGGQYF
V: TRBV20-1
size: many
J: TRBJ2-7
D: TRBD2

DNA: TGTGCCAGCAGCCCGAAGACGGCGGATACGCAGTATTTT
CDR3: CASSPKTADTQYF
V: TRBV7-9
size: many
J: TRBJ2-3
D: -

DNA: TGTGCCAGCAGTGAAGGTGCGGGGATCTATGGCTACACCTTC
CDR3: CASSEGAGIYGYTF
V: TRBV6-1
size: few
J: TRBJ1-2
D: -

DNA: TGTGCCAGCTCACCAGGGGAGACCTACAATGAGCAGTTCTTC
CDR3: CASSPGETYNEQFF
V: TRBV18
size: -
J: TRBJ2-1
D: -

DNA: TGCGCCAGCAGCTTGAAGGCGGGGGCGAACACCGGGGAGCTGTTTTTT
CDR3: CASSLKAGANTGELFF
V: TRBV5-1
size: many
J: TRBJ2-2
D: TRBD2

DNA: TGCAGCGTTGAGGGTCATGGGGAATCCTCTGGGGCCAACGTCCTGACTTTC
CDR3: CSVEGHGESSGANVLTF
V: TRBV29-1
size: many
J: TRBJ2-6
D: -

DNA: TGTGCCAGCTCGCCGGGACAGGATAAACCGTTTTTT
CDR3: CASSPGQDKPFF
V: TRBV18
size: -
J: TRBJ1-4
D: TRBD1

DNA: TGTGCCAGCAGCTTGGCGGTACACACGAGAGGCAATCAGCCCCAGCATTTT
CDR3: CASSLAVHTRGNQPQHF
V: TRBV5-8
size: many
J: TRBJ1-5
D: -

DNA: TGCGCCAGCAGCTTGGCCGTAGCAGCTCCCGACAATGAGCAGTTCTTC
CDR3: CASSLAVAAPDNEQFF
V: TRBV5-1
size: many
J: TRBJ2-1
D: -

DNA: TGCAGTGCTGCACTTAGGGACAGGGGGTACAATGAGCAGTTCTTC
CDR3: CSAALRDRGYNEQFF
V: TRBV20-1
size: many
J: TRBJ2-1
D: TRBD1

DNA: TGCAGTGCTAGAATCGGGACAGGGAAAACTGAAGCTTTCTTT
CDR3: CSARIGTGKTEAFF
V: TRBV20-1
size: many
J: TRBJ1-1
D: TRBD1

DNA: TGTGCCATCAGTGACGGGGGGGCGAATCAGCCCCAGCATTTT
CDR3: CAISDGGANQPQHF
V: TRBV10-3
size: many
J: TRBJ1-5
D: -

DNA: TGCGCCAGCAGCTTGGGTGAGCCCTACGAGCAGTACTTC
CDR3: CASSLGEPYEQYF
V: TRBV5-1
size: many
J: TRBJ2-7
D: -

DNA: TGTGCCAGCAGCTTAGCCGGGGGTCAAGAGACCCAGTACTTC
CDR3: CASSLAGGQETQYF
V: TRBV7-2
size: many
J: TRBJ2-5
D: -

DNA: TGTGCCAGCAAGGTTGGGGCAACTAATGAAAAACTGTTTTTT
CDR3: CASKVGATNEKLFF
V: TRBV7-6
size: many
J: TRBJ1-4
D: -

DNA: TGTGCCAGCAGCCAATCGCGGACAGGGGCGATGAGCAATCAGCCCCAGCATTTT
CDR3: CASSQSRTGAMSNQPQHF
V: TRBV4-2
size: many
J: TRBJ1-5
D: TRBD1

DNA: TGCAGTGCTGTGGGGGGCAATCAGCCCCAGCATTTT
CDR3: CSAVGGNQPQHF
V: TRBV20-1
size: many
J: TRBJ1-5
D: -

DNA: TGTGCCAGCAGCCGATCCAAGCAGCGGGGTAGGGAGCAGTTCTTC
CDR3: CASSRSKQRGREQFF
V: TRBV11-3
size: many
J: TRBJ2-1
D: TRBD2

DNA: TGCAGTGCTAGGACGGGGGGGACAGGTTTACCCCTCCACTTT
CDR3: CSARTGGTGLPLHF
V: TRBV20-1
size: many
J: TRBJ1-6
D: TRBD1

DNA: TGTGCCAGTACCCAAGGGGGGTTGGGCCAGCCCCAGCATTTT
CDR3: CASTQGGLGQPQHF
V: TRBV19
size: few
J: TRBJ1-5
D: -

DNA: TGTGCCAGCAGCTCCGCCCCTACAGGGGTCGGTTCACCCCTCCACTTT
CDR3: CASSSAPTGVGSPLHF
V: TRBV13
size: many
J: TRBJ1-6
D: TRBD1

DNA: TGTGCCAGCAGTCTAGCGGGGGGGCCGTACAATGAGCAGTTCTTC
CDR3: CASSLAGGPYNEQFF
V: TRBV2
size: many
J: TRBJ2-1
D: TRBD2

DNA: TGTGCCAGCAGCCAAGGTAGTGGGGATCAGCCCCAGCATTTT
CDR3: CASSQGSGDQPQHF
V: TRBV3-1
size: many
J: TRBJ1-5
D: -

DNA: TGTGCCAGCAGCTTGGAGGGGCAGAAGACCTATGGCTACACATTC
CDR3: CASSLEGQKTYGYTF
V: TRBV5-5
size: -
J: TRBJ1-2
D: -

DNA: TGCGCCAGCAGCTTGGGGGGACAGGGGGCGATCAATGAGCAGTTCTTC
CDR3: CASSLGGQGAINEQFF
V: TRBV5-1
size: many
J: TRBJ2-1
D: TRBD1